A selection of T cell receptor beta chains follows, all from one sample in a study of blood T cells in healthy people across ages. TCRdb passed the 5' RACE reads through MiXCR, listing each CDR3 protein once. The table has about 800,000 distinct CDR3 sequences, roughly 60% seen once. The material sequenced was blood. The receptors originated from a man aged 25-40 years in good health. Both conserved end residues are part of each CDR3. D genes are given only for firm matches. The size field is filled for only some rows; it gives once, few, many or a size class.

V	D	size	J	CDR3	DNA
TRBV20-1	TRBD2	NA	TRBJ2-1	CSARDPSGRARSYNEQFF	TGCAGTGCTAGAGATCCTAGCGGGAGGGCCCGGTCCTACAATGAGCAGTTCTTC
TRBV20-1	TRBD2	NA	TRBJ2-1	CSAVSAGDNEQFF	TGCAGTGCAGTATCCGCGGGAGACAATGAGCAGTTCTTC
TRBV20-1	TRBD2	few	TRBJ2-7	CSATRTSGTYEQYF	TGCAGTGCTACTCGGACTAGCGGCACCTACGAGCAGTACTTC
TRBV11-1	TRBD1	NA	TRBJ2-3	CASSSEGQIGDTQYF	TGTGCCAGCAGCTCTGAGGGACAGATTGGAGATACGCAGTATTTT
TRBV20-1	TRBD1	many	TRBJ2-7	CSAYDRAGDYYEQYF	TGCAGTGCATATGACAGGGCAGGAGACTACTACGAGCAGTACTTC
TRBV29-1	NA	NA	TRBJ2-7	CSVVLGLGEQYF	TGCAGCGTTGTGTTAGGGCTGGGGGAGCAGTACTTC
TRBV6-6	NA	NA	TRBJ2-3	CASRLSGYADTQYF	TGTGCCAGCAGATTAAGCGGGTACGCAGATACGCAGTATTTT
TRBV7-9	TRBD2	NA	TRBJ2-1	CASSPQGGLAGDYNEQFF	TGTGCCAGCAGCCCCCAGGGGGGACTAGCGGGAGACTACAATGAGCAGTTCTTC
TRBV11-2	NA	NA	TRBJ2-5	CASSLAVQRETQYF	TGTGCCAGCAGCTTAGCCGTCCAGAGAGAGACCCAGTACTTC
TRBV4-3	NA	few	TRBJ2-7	CASSQDTQDLYF	TGCGCCAGCAGCCAAGATACGCAGGACCTGTACTTC
TRBV25-1	NA	NA	TRBJ2-3	CASGERRGTDTQYF	TGTGCCAGCGGAGAGCGGAGGGGCACAGATACGCAGTATTTT
TRBV7-8	TRBD1	NA	TRBJ2-6	CASRERGTGQGPSGANVLTF	TGTGCCAGCAGAGAAAGGGGGACGGGACAGGGTCCCTCTGGGGCCAACGTCCTGACTTTC
TRBV6-1	TRBD2	NA	TRBJ2-3	CASRPTSGGADTQYF	TGTGCCAGCAGACCGACTAGCGGGGGGGCAGATACGCAGTATTTT
TRBV20-1	NA	few	TRBJ2-4	CSASRGAVPLNIQYF	TGCAGTGCTAGCCGGGGGGCGGTTCCCTTAAACATTCAGTACTTC
TRBV29-1	TRBD2	NA	TRBJ2-3	CSVVLAGPSTDTQYF	TGCAGCGTTGTTCTAGCGGGACCTAGCACAGATACGCAGTATTTT
TRBV5-1	NA	once	TRBJ1-1	CASSLAPGTLEAFF	TGCGCCAGCAGCTTGGCCCCAGGGACCCTTGAAGCTTTCTTT
TRBV12-3/TRBV12-4	TRBD2	NA	TRBJ2-1	CASSLQLAGNNEQFF	TGTGCCAGCAGTTTACAACTAGCGGGAAACAATGAGCAGTTCTTC
TRBV15	NA	NA	TRBJ2-1	CATSRHKVWGSSYNEQFF	TGTGCCACCAGCAGACACAAGGTTTGGGGGAGCTCCTACAATGAGCAGTTCTTC
TRBV12-3/TRBV12-4	NA	once	TRBJ1-6	CASTPDVRGNSPLHF	TGTGCCAGCACCCCGGACGTCCGAGGCAATTCACCCCTGCACTTT
TRBV20-1	NA	NA	TRBJ2-3	CSARGVTLWGQGADTRYF	NA
TRBV25-1	NA	NA	TRBJ2-3	CASSDEGSDTQYF	TGTGCCAGCAGTGACGAGGGATCAGATACGCAGTATTTT